The T cell receptor beta chain under discussion was sequenced for a study of T cells after yellow fever vaccination. The germline V gene encodes CDR1 SGHKS and CDR2 YYEKEE (reference sequence). J gave up 4 bases and V 4 bases, and 11 bases lay outside the gene matches. The CDR3 sequence is 16 residues long. TCRdb re-derived calls from the 5' RACE reads in MiXCR, one entry per CDR3 protein. Here the sample spans some 400,000 distinct CDR3 sequences, around 20% being singletons. Findings and limits, study-wide: Post-booster repertoires contained most primary-vaccination clones again (roughly 95% CD4, around 89% CD8).

This clonotype came up a few times. Its cognate antigen is unknown. The TCR sequence derives from a man between 18 and 29 years old who received the YFV17D yellow fever vaccine. The chain links TRBV5-5 to TRBJ2-3, with 8 positions matching TRBD1. The sample here was PBMCs, taken before the yellow fever booster vaccination. CDR3 sequence reads: CASSPIDRGRPDTQYF. The CDR3 DNA reads as TGTGCCAGCAGCCCGATTGACAGGGGACGACCAGATACGCAGTATTTT.